This note documents a single TCR beta chain sequence. The clone's antigen remains unknown. Base qualities are not recorded, but no much larger clone differs from it by a single base. These data come from a study of cytomegalovirus exposure and HLA in healthy donors listed by TCRdb under 2017. As for the study more broadly: According to an earlier analysis of several hundred of the donors, about 179 million T cells yielded 100 million or so unique TCR beta sequences and around 300 Gb of sequence data. Roughly 300 gigabases of sequencing data and approximately 80 million unique TCR sequences were included in an early release covering roughly 600 HLA-typed donors. Across approximately 400 genotyped donors of the cohort, an average of approximately 240,000 unique TCR beta nucleotide sequences per donor were sequenced, and 15% to 20% of those sequences were non-productive. A later genetic analysis took genome-wide SNP genotypes for about 55% of the 666 donors and used that subset as a discovery cohort. The genetic ancestry cluster associated with self-reported Caucasian donors included about 81% of the 350 to 500 genotyped donors. All discovery cohort repertoires had been generated using a single sequencing platform. Typing coverage differed by locus: A, B, C, DRB1 and DQB1 were typed in roughly 620-630 donors, DQA1 in about 550, DPA1 in 600 to 610, and DPB1 in approximately 450. The study aimed to test whether cataloging public T cell receptors could reveal signatures of past pathogen exposure. To predict cytomegalovirus infection status, the study brought together high-throughput TCR immunosequencing, statistical association of individual TCRs with disease status, and machine learning. A later analysis re-examined previously published TCR beta repertoires from roughly 720 donors and added high-resolution HLA genotyping to investigate patterns of TCR occurrence. Besides the first cohort of about 730 subjects, a separate validation cohort made up of roughly 120 different subjects was used. Both class I and class II loci were covered by HLA typing, at four-digit resolution. Donor age, sex, ethnicity and CMV serostatus were compiled together with the repertoire data. An earlier analysis of 450 to 750 of the donors used high-throughput TCR beta sequencing to judge whether each TCR beta V gene segment behaved as functional or pseudogenic. The T cell repertoires of some 670 subjects were profiled by immunosequencing and related to cytomegalovirus serostatus. In the later analysis, no new phenotypic data were used to find candidate immune exposures; instead, reliance was placed on TCR beta sequences and their occurrence across donors. A few DR-DQ haplotypes were treated as single units for association and clustering because of strong linkage in the cohort.

Receptor libraries were prepared by the immunoSEQ multiplex PCR assay. For the multiplex PCR, a mixture combining 60 forward primers for TCR Vbeta segments and 13 reverse primers for TCR Jbeta segments was used. A multiplex PCR assay on genomic DNA amplified the CDR3 region of rearranged TCR beta genes. Amplified TCR beta libraries were sequenced as 87-base-pair reads on the Illumina HiSeq System. The authors' pipeline ran thus. A later analysis counted tens of millions of unique TCR beta chains across the 666 repertoires, and 9.5 million to 11 million of these chains were shared by at least two donors. A nearest-neighbor algorithm error-corrected the raw reads and collapsed the reads into unique sequences, merging closely related sequences to remove PCR and sequencing errors. CDR3 sequences were aligned to IMGT reference sequences to assign V, D and J gene segments. For a sequence to be retained, at least a six-nucleotide match to both a V gene segment and a J gene segment was required. Rearrangements were called productive when the CDR3 lacked stop codons and stayed in frame with V and J; all others were non-productive. Following IMGT convention, CDR3 was defined as the stretch from the second conserved V-encoded cysteine to the conserved J-encoded phenylalanine. Sequences without an unambiguous match to a single V gene segment were excluded from the earlier analysis of approximately 600 of the donors. In an earlier analysis of 587 of the donors, V segments were called functional above 56.7% productive rearrangements and were called segregating when the between-donor standard deviation exceeded 5%. A statistical classification framework was developed to diagnose cytomegalovirus status using the catalog of TCR beta chain sequences. A later analysis assigned V and J genes by comparing TCR nucleotide sequences with IMGT/GENE-DB human TR gene sequences. In a later analysis, CDR3 sequences and most-parsimonious VDJ recombination scenarios were assigned using the TCRdist pipeline. In a later analysis, each TCR beta chain was defined by its CDR3 amino acid sequence together with its V-gene family, and reads lacking a unique V-gene family were excluded. A later analysis removed 600 or so highly shared, low-generation-probability nucleotide sequences to deal with suspected cross-contamination and a sequencing artifact. In a later analysis, a clonal expansion index for each public chain was calculated from normalized within-repertoire ranks of inferred template counts. In a later analysis, generation probabilities were computed with a VDJ recombination model fitted to out-of-frame rearrangements, and the resulting probabilities were checked against IGoR. Hypergeometric tests were used in a later analysis to score TCR-TCR, TCR-HLA and TCR-CMV co-occurrence, with a repertoire-size bias correction applied to the TCR pairs. To estimate false discovery rates, a later analysis permuted the HLA or CMV assignments 20 times. In a later analysis, co-occurring TCRs were grouped with DBSCAN, and TCRdist sequence similarity was added when clustering was performed within HLA-allele-positive subsets. Repertoires with fewer than 30,000 or more than 120,000 public chains were left out of co-occurrence clustering, as were several repertoires with anomalous nucleotide sharing. This immuneACCESS table, as held by TCRdb, lists in-frame sequences with V and J called but not all clones. Of the missing ones, under half trace to an unresolved V gene in checked studies; the others have no known cause. V and J calls plus clone size are reproduced from that table; the DNA served to infer D and trimming. For this sample the table gives nearly 200,000 clones, of which 82% were detected only once. In total, the top ten clones hold 5.5% to 7% of the sample.

From the cysteine through the phenylalanine, the CDR3 covers 12 amino acids. The only DNA kept is the CDR3, 36 bases in frame from the first base. V was cut back by 5 bases and J by 7 bases, leaving a gap of 11 bases between them. CDR1 MDHEN and CDR2 SYDVKM were looked up in the germline V gene. The cohort consisted of 650 to 700 healthy bone marrow donors. At the time of sampling, all cohort members were nominally healthy, though unrecorded immune exposures were likely present. The donor tested CMV seropositive, placing the donor among the 290 or so seropositive members of the cohort. Every donor gave a peripheral blood sample, and the peripheral blood mononuclear cells from that sample were used for TCR beta sequencing. Genomic DNA was extracted from the blood cell samples with the Qiagen DNeasy Blood Extraction Kit. Overall results and qualifications from the work: Broadly in line with IMGT annotations, most TCR beta V segments showed up in productive rearrangements about 87% or about 30% of the time in an earlier analysis of several hundred of the donors. The 87-base-pair reads could not distinguish some IMGT-functional V segments, including TRBV6-2 and TRBV6-3, so those segments were excluded. The classifier was reported to diagnose cytomegalovirus status with high specificity and sensitivity in both the original and validation cohorts. Presence/absence analyses assumed roughly uniform sequencing depth across donors, an assumption that may not hold. The cohort was sequenced for TCR beta chains only, and without alpha or paired-chain data the features that could be detected were limited. In vitro tests confirmed that a few of the cytomegalovirus-associated TCR beta chains recognize cytomegalovirus antigens. In a later genetic analysis, fewer N-insertions in productive TCRs were reported among donors in an Asian-associated ancestry cluster than the roughly 700-donor mean. Several of the top co-occurrence clusters appeared to be linked to parvovirus B19, influenza, CMV and Epstein-Barr virus, according to a later analysis. Linkage disequilibrium might explain the correlated functional status among segregating V segments, but an unknown experimental factor could not be ruled out. It was suggested by the authors that the approach could potentially be generalized to other disease states and immunological phenotypes. A further reported finding was that TCR beta sequences accurately predicted the HLA-A and HLA-B alleles for most subjects in the first cohort. A cluster of highly shared sequence variants was judged likely to be a technical artifact of the sequencing pipeline. Compared with equally common non-associated chains, HLA-associated TCR beta chains in a later analysis were more clonally expanded and had lower generation probabilities. Most TCR sequences were observed very rarely across donors, whereas some public TCRs were present in many individuals. Because counts were too low, roughly 18 rarely observed V segments, including chromosome 9 orphons, were left out of the earlier analysis of 587 of the donors. An association between a missense DCLRE1C variant and V-gene and J-gene trimming of TCR beta chains was found in a later genetic analysis and replicated in an independent cohort. In a later analysis, around 17,000 TCR beta sequences were associated with specific HLA alleles at a false discovery rate of 0.05. A later analysis found that TCR association rates varied across HLA loci, with DRB1 alleles showing the most associated TCRs and HLA-C alleles the fewest. According to a later analysis, most CMV-associated TCR beta chains appeared to be HLA-restricted, and the HLA associations seemed to be driven largely by CMV exposure. Strong co-occurrence of HLA alleles, especially DR and DQ, made assigning TCR associations to individual alleles difficult. For the cohort, immune exposure information was limited to CMV serostatus. Because HLA typing was missing for some donors at each locus, association tests included only the typed subset. The study gave a list of about 160 TCR beta chains associated with cytomegalovirus.

The TCR sequence derives from a woman aged 45-59 years in good health and CMV-seropositive. Recombination connected TRBV28 to TRBJ1-2; the D segment cannot be called with confidence. Sample: PBMCs. The DNA reads TGTGCCAGCAGTCGCCAGGTGGTTGGCTACACCTTC. Translated, this is CASSRQVVGYTF.